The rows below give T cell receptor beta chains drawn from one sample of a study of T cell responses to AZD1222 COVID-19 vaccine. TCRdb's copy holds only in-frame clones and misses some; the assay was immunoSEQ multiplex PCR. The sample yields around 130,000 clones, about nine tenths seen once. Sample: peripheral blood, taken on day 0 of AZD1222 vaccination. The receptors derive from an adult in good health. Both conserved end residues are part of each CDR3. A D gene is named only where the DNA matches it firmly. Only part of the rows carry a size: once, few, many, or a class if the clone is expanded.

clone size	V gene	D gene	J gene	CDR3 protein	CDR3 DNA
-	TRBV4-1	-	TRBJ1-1	CASSQGRGATEAFF	TGCGCCAGCAGCCAAGGCCGGGGGGCAACTGAAGCTTTCTTT
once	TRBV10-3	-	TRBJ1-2	CAISTDGAYGYTF	TGTGCCATCAGCACGGACGGAGCCTATGGCTACACCTTC
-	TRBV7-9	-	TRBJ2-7	CASSSSSYEQYF	TGTGCCAGCAGCTCCTCCTCCTACGAGCAGTACTTC
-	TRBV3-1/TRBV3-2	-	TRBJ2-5	CASSQDQRTLETQYF	TGTGCCAGCAGCCAAGATCAGCGAACCTTGGAGACCCAGTACTTC
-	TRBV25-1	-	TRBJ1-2	CASNGFNYGYTF	TGTGCCAGCAATGGTTTCAACTATGGCTACACCTTC
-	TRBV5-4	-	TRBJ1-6	CASSLQGRNSPLHF	TGTGCCAGCAGCTTACAGGGACGGAATTCACCCCTCCACTTT
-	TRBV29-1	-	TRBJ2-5	CSVEDLGAKTQYF	TGCAGCGTTGAAGATCTTGGGGCCAAGACCCAGTACTTC
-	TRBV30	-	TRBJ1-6	CAWSVPPLGLSPLHF	TGTGCCTGGAGTGTCCCCCCTCTGGGGCTTTCACCCCTCCACTTT
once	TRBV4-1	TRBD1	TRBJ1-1	CASSHGTGARGRTEAFF	TGCGCCAGCAGCCATGGGACAGGGGCCCGAGGGAGGACTGAAGCTTTCTTT
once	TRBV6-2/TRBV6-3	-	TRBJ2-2	CASSYGPGELFF	TGTGCCAGCAGTTATGGACCCGGGGAGCTGTTTTTT
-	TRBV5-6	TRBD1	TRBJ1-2	CASSWRQGDGYTF	TGTGCCAGCAGCTGGAGACAGGGGGACGGCTACACCTTC
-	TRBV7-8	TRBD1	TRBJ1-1	CASSLIGQGYTEAFF	TGTGCCAGCAGCTTAATCGGACAGGGTTACACTGAAGCTTTCTTT
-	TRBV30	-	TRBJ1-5	CAWSPGRRNQPQHF	TGTGCCTGGAGCCCGGGACGGAGGAATCAGCCCCAGCATTTT
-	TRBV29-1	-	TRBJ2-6	CSVTHPSGANVLTF	TGCAGCGTTACTCACCCCTCTGGGGCCAACGTCCTGACTTTC
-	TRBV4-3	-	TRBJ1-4	CASSVWEGEKLFF	TGCGCCAGCAGCGTATGGGAGGGAGAAAAACTGTTTTTT
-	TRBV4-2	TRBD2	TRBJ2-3	CASSQQGSGGSTDTQYF	TGTGCCAGCAGCCAACAGGGTAGCGGGGGGTCAACAGATACGCAGTATTTT
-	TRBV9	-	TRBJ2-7	CASSPTASSYEQYF	TGTGCCAGCAGCCCGACGGCGAGCTCCTACGAGCAGTACTTC
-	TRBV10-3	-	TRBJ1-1	CAITGNENTEAFF	TGTGCCATTACCGGGAATGAGAACACTGAAGCTTTCTTT
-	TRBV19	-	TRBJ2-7	CASSLRDGDYEQYF	TGTGCCAGTAGTTTACGGGACGGGGACTACGAGCAGTACTTC
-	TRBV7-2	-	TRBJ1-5	CASSLPTQPQHF	TGTGCCAGCAGCCTACCGACTCAGCCCCAGCATTTT
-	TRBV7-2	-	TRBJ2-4	CASSLEVLPNIAKNIQYF	TGTGCCAGCAGCTTAGAAGTCCTTCCTAACATAGCCAAAAACATTCAGTACTTC
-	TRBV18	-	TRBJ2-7	CASSSSLGGASGNEQYF	TGTGCCAGCTCATCATCCCTTGGGGGGGCTAGCGGAAACGAGCAGTACTTC
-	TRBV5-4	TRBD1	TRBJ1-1	CASSPLEGTGEAFF	TGTGCCAGCAGCCCGTTGGAGGGGACAGGGGAAGCTTTCTTT
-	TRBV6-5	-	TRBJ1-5	CASRGRVWDQPQHF	TGTGCCAGCAGGGGGAGGGTCTGGGATCAGCCCCAGCATTTT
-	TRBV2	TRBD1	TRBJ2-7	CASSDAGQGTYEQYF	TGTGCCAGCAGTGATGCGGGACAGGGTACCTACGAGCAGTACTTC
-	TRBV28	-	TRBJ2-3	CALGGYADTQYF	TGTGCTCTAGGGGGGTACGCAGATACGCAGTATTTT
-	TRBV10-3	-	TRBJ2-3	CAISESTGATDTQYF	TGTGCCATCAGTGAGTCGACGGGGGCCACAGATACGCAGTATTTT
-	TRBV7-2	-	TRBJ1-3	CASSLLGDPGNTIYF	TGTGCCAGCAGCTTGCTGGGGGACCCGGGCAACACCATATATTTT
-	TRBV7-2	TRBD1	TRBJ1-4	CASRHRGRYEKLFF	TGTGCCAGCAGGCACAGGGGGCGGTATGAAAAACTGTTTTTT
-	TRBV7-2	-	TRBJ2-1	CASSLMWKGGNEQFF	TGTGCCAGCAGCTTAATGTGGAAGGGAGGCAATGAGCAGTTCTTC
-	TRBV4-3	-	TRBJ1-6	CASSQERGLVSSSYNSPLHF	TGCGCCAGCAGCCAAGAACGAGGACTCGTGTCAAGCTCCTATAATTCACCCCTCCACTTT
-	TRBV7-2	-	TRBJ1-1	CASSLVLETEAFF	TGTGCCAGCAGCTTAGTGTTGGAAACTGAAGCTTTCTTT
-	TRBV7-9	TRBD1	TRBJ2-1	CASSGTGTDSYNEQFF	TGTGCCAGCAGCGGTACCGGGACAGACTCCTACAATGAGCAGTTCTTC
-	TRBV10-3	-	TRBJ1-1	CAILQQGGTEAFF	TGTGCCATCCTTCAGCAGGGAGGAACTGAAGCTTTCTTT
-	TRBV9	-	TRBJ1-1	CASGVGRAEAFF	TGTGCCAGCGGCGTTGGGAGAGCTGAAGCTTTCTTT
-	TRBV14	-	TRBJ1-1	CASSQVIGVDTEAFF	TGTGCCAGCAGCCAAGTTATAGGGGTTGACACTGAAGCTTTCTTT